This paragraph reports one TCR beta chain. In the original processing: Estimates of nucleated cell counts were drawn from the amplification of reference gene primers. Some clones are missing from TCRdb's copy, which holds only in-frame ones; the method was immunoSEQ multiplex PCR. That table supplies the V and J calls and clone size; D and trimming were determined from the DNA. The sample consists of approximately 51,000 clones, 70% to 85% of them appearing once. This sample is part of a study of blood T cell repertoires in COVID-19. Study as a whole: Sources were T cells, B-cell-depleted T cells, or PBMCs; the material itself was cDNA or gDNA.

Material for sequencing was peripheral blood. The TCR was taken from a human donor in a cohort sampled during active COVID-19.

The CDR3 here is CASSSGVTPSYEQYF. CDR3 DNA sequence: TGTGCCAGCAGTTCGGGGGTTACCCCTTCCTACGAGCAGTACTTC. This chain joins TRBV28 and TRBJ2-7; a weak D match, TRBD2 (6 bases). Per the germline V gene, CDR1 is MDHEN and CDR2 is SYDVKM. V lost 4 bases to trimming and J lost 1 base, with 14 bases between them. The CDR3 covers 15 residues.